The clone carrying this TCR beta chain has only a few counts. Both 60 Vbeta primers and 13 Jbeta primers went into the PCR. Produced via immunoSEQ multiplex PCR; TCRdb's table is partial and in-frame only. The sample has approximately 89,000 clones, roughly 76% seen once. This sample is drawn from a study of cytomegalovirus exposure and HLA in healthy donors. The donors comprised healthy bone marrow donors. The CDR3 has 16 residues. V was clipped by 3 bases and J by 2 bases; unmatched bases: 8. The germline gives CDR1 SGDLS, CDR2 YYNGEE. The source material was PBMCs. This receptor was obtained from a male donor in good health and CMV-seronegative. The V call is TRBV9, the J call TRBJ2-5; 9 bases match TRBD2. In DNA, the CDR3 is TGTGCCAGCAGCGGGGGTAGCGGGAGCCTACAAGAGACCCAGTACTTC. The encoded protein is CASSGGSGSLQETQYF.